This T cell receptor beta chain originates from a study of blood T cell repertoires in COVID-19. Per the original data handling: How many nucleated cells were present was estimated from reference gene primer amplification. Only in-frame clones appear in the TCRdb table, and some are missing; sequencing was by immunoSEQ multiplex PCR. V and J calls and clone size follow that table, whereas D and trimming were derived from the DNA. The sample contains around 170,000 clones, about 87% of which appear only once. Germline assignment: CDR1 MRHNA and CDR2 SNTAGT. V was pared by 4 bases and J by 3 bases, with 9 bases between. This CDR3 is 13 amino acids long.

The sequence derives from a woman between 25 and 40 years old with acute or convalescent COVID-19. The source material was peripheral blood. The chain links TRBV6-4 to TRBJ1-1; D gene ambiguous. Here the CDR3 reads CASSVSRDTEAFF. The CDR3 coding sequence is TGTGCCAGCAGTGTAAGCCGCGACACTGAAGCTTTCTTT.